These T cell receptor beta chains were read from a single sample in a study of cytomegalovirus exposure and HLA in healthy donors. Produced via immunoSEQ multiplex PCR; TCRdb's table is partial and in-frame only. The sample lists about 160,000 clones, roughly 77% occurring once. Sample: PBMCs. The receptors come from a man aged 45-65 years in good health and CMV-seropositive. The CDR3 runs from the conserved cysteine through the conserved F or W. The D gene is left open where the match is weak. The size of a clone is reported for some rows only, either as once, few or many, or as a class for expanded clones.

V	J	D	size	CDR3	DNA
TRBV7-2	TRBJ2-1	NA	NA	CASSLESVGAKHNEQFF	TGTGCCAGCAGCTTAGAATCGGTGGGGGCTAAACACAATGAGCAGTTCTTC
TRBV7-9	TRBJ2-3	TRBD2	NA	CASSFRLAATDTQYF	TGTGCCAGCAGCTTCCGACTAGCTGCCACAGATACGCAGTATTTT
TRBV28	TRBJ2-3	TRBD1	NA	CASTLRDRQYF	TGTGCCAGCACCCTCCGGGACAGACAGTATTTT
TRBV21-1	TRBJ1-5	NA	NA	CASSNRGFGGQPQHF	TGTGCCAGCAGCAATCGCGGGTTTGGAGGGCAGCCCCAGCATTTT
TRBV18	TRBJ1-2	NA	once	CASTTAGRYGYTF	TGTGCCAGCACAACGGCAGGGAGGTATGGCTACACCTTC
TRBV2	TRBJ1-6	NA	few	CASRGGRYNSPLHF	TGTGCCAGCCGGGGGGGTCGGTATAATTCACCCCTCCACTTT
TRBV18	TRBJ2-3	TRBD2	NA	CASSRRLAGDTDTQYF	TGTGCCAGCTCACGTCGCCTAGCGGGGGATACAGATACGCAGTATTTT
TRBV11-2	TRBJ2-5	NA	NA	CASRLQETQYF	TGTGCCAGCAGACTACAAGAGACCCAGTACTTC
TRBV9	TRBJ2-7	TRBD2	NA	CASSPTQGLLLEQYF	TGTGCCAGCAGCCCCACTCAGGGACTACTACTCGAGCAGTACTTC
TRBV4-2	TRBJ2-7	TRBD1	NA	CASSQRMDRSSYEQYF	TGTGCCAGCAGCCAGAGGATGGACAGGAGCTCCTACGAGCAGTACTTC
TRBV4-3	TRBJ1-2	TRBD1	NA	CASSQDQRDSLGYTF	TGCGCCAGCAGCCAAGATCAGAGGGACAGTTTAGGCTACACCTTC
TRBV2	TRBJ1-5	NA	NA	CASTADSVSNQPQHF	TGTGCCAGCACGGCTGACAGTGTGAGCAATCAGCCCCAGCATTTT
TRBV25-1	TRBJ2-5	NA	NA	CASSVWTDQETQYF	TGTGCCAGCAGTGTCTGGACTGATCAGGAGACCCAGTACTTC
TRBV7-2	TRBJ1-2	NA	NA	CASSQSRAYANYGYTF	TGTGCCAGCAGCCAAAGCAGGGCTTATGCTAACTATGGCTACACCTTC
TRBV30	TRBJ1-2	NA	few	CAWSATPNYGYTF	TGTGCCTGGAGTGCGACACCTAACTATGGCTACACCTTC